One and the same sample provided the 20 T cell receptor beta chains below, sequenced in a study of blood T cell repertoires in COVID-19. TCRdb's copy holds only in-frame clones and misses some; the assay was immunoSEQ multiplex PCR. The repertoire holds under 35,000 clones, with 91% as singletons. What was sequenced was peripheral blood. The receptors derive from a human donor in a cohort sampled during active COVID-19.

In this sample, this clone turned up once. The rearrangement uses TRBV7-9 and TRBJ2-3; D perhaps matches TRBD1 (5 bases). The CDR3 loop spans 15 amino acids. Germline V lookup: CDR1 SEHNR, CDR2 FQNEAQ (reference sequence). Trimming took 1 base from V and 2 from J, leaving 10 bases between them. CDR3 sequence reads: CASSLGPGATDTQYF. In DNA, the CDR3 is TGTGCCAGCAGCTTAGGGCCTGGGGCCACAGATACGCAGTATTTT.

This chain connects TRBV3-1 (or the pseudogene TRBV3-2) to TRBJ1-1; D remains ambiguous. Trimming shortened V by 6 bases and J by 2 bases, and 13 bases separated the two germline ends. The CDR3 loop spans 14 amino acids. Germline CDR1 reads LGHDT; CDR2 reads YNNKEL (reference sequence). The CDR3 DNA reads as TGTGCCAGCAGGCTAACAGCAATCAACACTGAAGCTTTCTTT. Residues: CASRLTAINTEAFF.

The chain has TRBV5-8 and TRBJ1-5; 7 bases match TRBD1. Germline CDR1 reads SGHTS; CDR2 reads YDEGEE. This CDR3 is 17 amino acids long. V shed 4 bases and J 5 bases; nucleotides not matched to a gene: 15. CDR3 nucleotides: TGTGCCAGCAGCACCCCAGGGACCGACAGGGAACATCAGCCCCAGCATTTT. Protein product: CASSTPGTDREHQPQHF.

The V and J genes are TRBV28 and TRBJ1-4; 7 nucleotides align to TRBD1. The germline CDR1 and CDR2 sequences are MDHEN and SYDVKM. The CDR3 consists of 17 residues. After removal of 5 bases from V and 0 bases from J, the junction contained 9 bases not matched to a gene. The CDR3 here is CASSPGTVFATNEKLFF. The DNA of the CDR3 is TGTGCCAGCAGTCCCGGGACAGTTTTTGCAACTAATGAAAAACTGTTTTTT.

With regard to this clone: One end of the junction fails to match germline, which may point to a read error. The chain employs TRBV12-3 or TRBV12-4 and TRBJ2-1; TRBD1 might be the D (5 bases). The CDR3 extends over 11 amino acids. As DNA, the CDR3 is TGTGCCAGCATTTTAGACAGCGAGCAGTTCTTC. Translating gives CASILDSEQFF.

V is TRBV27 and J is TRBJ2-3; TRBD2 matches 7 bases. CDR1 MNHEY and CDR2 SMNVEV come from the germline V gene (reference sequence). The junction had 8 bases not matched to a gene; V was cut back by 8 bases and J by 0 bases. The length of the CDR3 is 15 residues. CDR3 bases: TGTGCCAGCGCCTCGGGACTACCTAGCACAGATACGCAGTATTTT. This sequence encodes CASASGLPSTDTQYF.

This chain uses TRBV11-2 with TRBJ2-7, with 9 bases identical to TRBD2. The germline CDR1 and CDR2 sequences are SGHAT and FQNNGV. Germline trimming cut 3 bases from V and 3 bases from J; bases unmatched to any gene: 12. CDR3 size: 17 residues. The CDR3 protein is CASSLLSTAGGLYEQYV. CDR3 DNA: TGTGCCAGCAGCTTGCTTTCGACAGCGGGAGGACTCTACGAGCAGTACGTC.

V is TRBV10-3 and J is TRBJ2-3; tentative D call: TRBD2 (6 bases). Germline V CDR1 and CDR2: ENHRY, SYGVKD. The germline V and J ends were trimmed by 9 bases and 0 bases, with 10 bases remaining between them. This CDR3 spans 13 amino acids. CDR3 nucleotides: TGTGCCATAGGTAGCGGTAGCACAGATACGCAGTATTTT. The encoded protein is CAIGSGSTDTQYF.

This sequence joins TRBV12-3 or TRBV12-4 and TRBJ1-1; D gene uncertain. The V end was cut by 0 bases, the J end by 11 bases, with 7 bases between. This CDR3 has 11 residues. CDR3 nucleotide sequence: TGTGCCAGCAGTTTAGCTTTGGGCGCTTTCTTT. Translated: CASSLALGAFF.

This clone was observed a handful of times. The rearrangement links TRBV9 to TRBJ2-1; a possible D gene is TRBD2 (6 bases). Trimming left V 4 bases short and J 9 bases short, with 11 bases between. Germline lookup yields CDR1 SGDLS and CDR2 YYNGEE. The CDR3 consists of 12 residues. CDR3 region: CASSPGGSEQFF. CDR3 bases: TGTGCCAGCAGCCCTGGGGGGAGTGAGCAGTTCTTC.

The gene calls are TRBV24-1 and TRBJ2-2; 7 bases are shared with TRBD2. The V gene end was trimmed by 4 bases and the J gene end by 2 bases; junction bases not matched to a gene: 3. Germline V CDR1 and CDR2: KGHDR, SFDVKD. This CDR3 spans 15 amino acids. This CDR3 reads CATSDPGGNTGELFF. The CDR3 DNA reads as TGTGCCACCAGTGACCCGGGGGGAAACACCGGGGAGCTGTTTTTT.

This clone appeared a single time. This chain uses TRBV18 with TRBJ2-1, with 9 bases fitting TRBD1. The CDR3 is 16 residues long. J lost 6 bases, V lost 4 bases, and 10 bases had no gene match. Germline V gene sequence: CDR1 KGHSH, CDR2 LQKENI. The CDR3 DNA reads TGTGCCAGCTCACAGAACCGGGACAGGGAAGGCAATGAGCAGTTCTTC. It codes for CASSQNRDREGNEQFF.

Regarding this clone: At one end, the junction sequence differs from germline, possibly due to a read error. The V gene is TRBV19, the J gene TRBJ1-4; D is perhaps TRBD1 (5 bases). The CDR3 contains 15 residues. Per the germline V gene, CDR1 is LNHDA and CDR2 is SQIVND (reference sequence). The CDR3 reads CASSPRTRLGEELFF. CDR3 nucleotide sequence: TGTGCCAGTAGTCCCAGGACAAGGTTGGGTGAAGAACTGTTTTTT.

The CDR3 reads CASSIERGSPGELFF. Written as DNA, the CDR3 is TGTGCCAGTAGTATAGAACGGGGAAGTCCCGGGGAGCTGTTTTTT. This chain uses TRBV19 with TRBJ2-2; tentative D call: TRBD2 (5 bases). The V and J ends lost 0 bases and 6 bases respectively, with 11 bases between them. This CDR3 has 15 amino acids. Germline-derived CDR1 and CDR2 are LNHDA and SQIVND (reference sequence).

This clone counts as medium-sized. J is TRBJ1-5 and V is TRBV19; D is uncertain. Germline lookup yields CDR1 LNHDA and CDR2 SQIVND (reference sequence). The ends were cut back, 7 bases at V and 2 bases at J, with 18 bases in the middle. This CDR3 has 16 amino acids. CDR3: CASTHGVQRGNQPQHF. Written as DNA, the CDR3 is TGTGCCAGTACCCATGGCGTCCAGAGGGGCAATCAGCCCCAGCATTTT.

The sample holds one count of this clone. The rearrangement uses TRBV11-2 and TRBJ2-7, with D unresolved. This CDR3 contains 13 residues. V lost 0 bases and J 3 bases, leaving 6 bases between the germline ends. Germline loops: CDR1 SGHAT, CDR2 FQNNGV. CDR3 DNA: TGTGCCAGCAGCTTAGAGTCTGTCTACGAGCAGTACGTC. Its translation: CASSLESVYEQYV.

The chain combines TRBV5-6 with TRBJ1-3; D is perhaps TRBD1 (6 bases). Trimming shortened V by 7 bases and J by 0 bases, and 8 bases separated the two germline ends. This CDR3 is 13 amino acids long. In germline, CDR1 is SGHDT, CDR2 YYEEEE. The CDR3 nucleotides are TGTGCCAGCGGCAGGGGCTCTGGAAACACCATATATTTT. This gives the protein CASGRGSGNTIYF.

This clone showed up just a few times. This chain uses TRBV5-5 with TRBJ1-5; 8 bases are a match to TRBD1. The CDR3 has 14 residues. Looked up from germline, CDR1 is SGHKS and CDR2 is YYEKEE (reference sequence). J was trimmed by 7 bases and V by 3 bases; bases with no gene match: 6. The chain's CDR3 is CASSSGGRIQPQHF. DNA of the CDR3: TGTGCCAGCAGCTCAGGGGGCCGAATCCAGCCCCAGCATTTT. Full variable domain (remainder filled in from reference TRBV5-5 and TRBJ1-5): DAGVTQSPTHLIKTRGQQVTLRCSPISGHKSVSWYQQVLGQGPQFIFQYYEKEERGRGNFPDRFSARQFPNYSSELNVNALLLGDSALYLCASSSGGRIQPQHFGDGTRLSIL.

This rearrangement joins TRBV7-8 to TRBJ2-1; 7 bases map to TRBD1. CDR1 is SGHVS and CDR2 is FQNEAQ in the germline V gene. The CDR3 loop spans 15 amino acids. Trimming took 6 bases from V and 8 from J; bases not matched to a gene: 13. In nucleotides, the CDR3 is TGTGCCAGCAGGGCAGGGACAGTTACTTTCGATGAGCAGTTCTTC. Translation: CASRAGTVTFDEQFF.

The V and J genes are TRBV11-3 and TRBJ2-1; TRBD2 matches 8 bases. V was clipped by 0 bases and J by 5 bases; unmatched bases: 3. Germline CDR1 and CDR2: SGHNT and YENEEA. This CDR3 comprises 15 residues. The CDR3 region has the DNA TGTGCCAGCAGCTTAGAAGGCGGGGGGAACAATGAGCAGTTCTTC. Its translation: CASSLEGGGNNEQFF.